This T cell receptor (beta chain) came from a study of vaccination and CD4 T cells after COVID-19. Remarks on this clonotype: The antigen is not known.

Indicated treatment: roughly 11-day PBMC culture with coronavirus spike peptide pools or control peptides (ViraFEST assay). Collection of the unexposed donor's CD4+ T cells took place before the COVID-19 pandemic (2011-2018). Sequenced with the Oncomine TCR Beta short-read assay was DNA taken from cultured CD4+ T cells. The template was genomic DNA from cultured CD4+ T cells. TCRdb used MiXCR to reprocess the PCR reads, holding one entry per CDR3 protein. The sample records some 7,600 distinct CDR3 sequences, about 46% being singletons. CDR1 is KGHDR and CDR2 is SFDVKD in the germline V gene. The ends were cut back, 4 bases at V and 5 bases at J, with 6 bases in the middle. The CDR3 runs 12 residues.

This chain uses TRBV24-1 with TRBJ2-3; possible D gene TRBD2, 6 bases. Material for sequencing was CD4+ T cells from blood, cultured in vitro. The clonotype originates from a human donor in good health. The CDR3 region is CATSERGDTQYF. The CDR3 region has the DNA TGTGCCACCAGTGAGCGGGGAGATACGCAGTATTTT.